Sequencing of this TCR beta chain was carried out in a study of beta chain features in type 1 diabetes. Study overall: Sorted cell examination encompassed about 110,000,000 cells across all samples. Points from the study as a whole: Across all four CD4+ subsets, people with type 1 diabetes showed modestly shorter TCRB CDR3s.

Reverse transcribing all isolated RNA meant expressed TCRB transcripts were sequenced. Produced via immunoSEQ multiplex PCR; TCRdb's table is partial and in-frame only. The table records about 650,000 clones, about an eighth of them present only once. Germline V gives CDR1 SGDLS, CDR2 YYNGEE. CDR3 length: 16 amino acids. Trimming took 0 bases from V and 0 from J, leaving 11 bases between them. A sort by CD45RO/CCR7/CD25/CD127/CD95/CD27 yielded CD4+ naive, central memory, regulatory and stem cell-like memory cells. The purity of all sorted populations exceeded 95%. Worth noting for this clone: What it recognizes is unknown.

The rearrangement joins TRBV9 to TRBJ2-3, with D unclear. Sequenced sample: naive CD4+ T cells from blood. The TCR originated in a man aged 30-40 years with type 1 diabetes. The CDR3 DNA follows: TGTGCCAGCAGCGTAGATGGCGGAACTAGCACAGATACGCAGTATTTT. Translation: CASSVDGGTSTDTQYF. The full variable domain, its missing parts supplied by reference TRBV9 and TRBJ2-3, is DSGVTQTPKHLITATGQRVTLRCSPRSGDLSVYWYQQSLDQGLQFLIQYYNGEERAKGNILERFSAQQFPDLHSELNLSSLELGDSALYFCASSVDGGTSTDTQYFGPGTRLTVL.